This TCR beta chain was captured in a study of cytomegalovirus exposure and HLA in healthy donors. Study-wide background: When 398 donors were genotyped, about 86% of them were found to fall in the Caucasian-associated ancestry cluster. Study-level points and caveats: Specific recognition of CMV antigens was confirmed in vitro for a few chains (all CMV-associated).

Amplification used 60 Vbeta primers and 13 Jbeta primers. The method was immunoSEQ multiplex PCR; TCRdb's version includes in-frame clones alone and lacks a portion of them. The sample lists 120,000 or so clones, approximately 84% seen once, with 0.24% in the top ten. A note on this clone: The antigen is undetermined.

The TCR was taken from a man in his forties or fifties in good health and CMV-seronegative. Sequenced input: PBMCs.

This chain's CDR3 is CASSEYRSSVNTEAFF. The CDR3 DNA reads as TGTGCCAGCAGTGAATACAGGTCATCCGTGAACACTGAAGCTTTCTTT. This chain uses TRBV25-1 with TRBJ1-1; D call uncertain. The CDR3 runs to 16 residues. Germline V gives CDR1 MGHDK, CDR2 SYGVNS. Trimming shortened V by 0 bases and J by 0 bases, and 11 bases separated the two germline ends.